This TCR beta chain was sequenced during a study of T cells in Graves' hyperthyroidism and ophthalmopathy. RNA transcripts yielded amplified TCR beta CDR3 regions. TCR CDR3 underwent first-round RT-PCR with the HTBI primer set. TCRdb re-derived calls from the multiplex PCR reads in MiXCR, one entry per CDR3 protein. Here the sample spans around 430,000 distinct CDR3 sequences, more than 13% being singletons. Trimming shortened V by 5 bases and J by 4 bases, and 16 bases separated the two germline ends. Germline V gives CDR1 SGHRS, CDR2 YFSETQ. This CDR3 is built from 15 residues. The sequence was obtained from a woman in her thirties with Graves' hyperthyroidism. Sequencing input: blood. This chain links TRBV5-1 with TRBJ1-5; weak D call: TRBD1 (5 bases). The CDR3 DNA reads TGCGCCAGCAGTCCTGACAGCCCCACAAATCAGCCCCAGCATTTT. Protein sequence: CASSPDSPTNQPQHF.